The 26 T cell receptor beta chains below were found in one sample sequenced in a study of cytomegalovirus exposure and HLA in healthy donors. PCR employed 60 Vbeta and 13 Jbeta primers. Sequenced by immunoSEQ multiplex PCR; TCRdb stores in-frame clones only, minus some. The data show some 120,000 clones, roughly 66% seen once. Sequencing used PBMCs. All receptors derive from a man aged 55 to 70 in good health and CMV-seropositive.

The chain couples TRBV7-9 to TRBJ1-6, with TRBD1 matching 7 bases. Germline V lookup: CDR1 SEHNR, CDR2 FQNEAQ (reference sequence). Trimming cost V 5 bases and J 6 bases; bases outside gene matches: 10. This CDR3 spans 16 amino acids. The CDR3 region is CASSGTVLDPNSPLHF. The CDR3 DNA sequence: TGTGCCAGCAGCGGGACAGTATTGGACCCTAATTCACCCCTCCACTTT.

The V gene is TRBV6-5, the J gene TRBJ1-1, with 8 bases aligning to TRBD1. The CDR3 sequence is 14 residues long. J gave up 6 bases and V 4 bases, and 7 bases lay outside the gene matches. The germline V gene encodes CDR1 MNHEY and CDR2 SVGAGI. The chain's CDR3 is CASSSRQGRSEAFF. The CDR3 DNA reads TGTGCCAGCAGTTCACGACAGGGGCGGTCTGAAGCTTTCTTT.

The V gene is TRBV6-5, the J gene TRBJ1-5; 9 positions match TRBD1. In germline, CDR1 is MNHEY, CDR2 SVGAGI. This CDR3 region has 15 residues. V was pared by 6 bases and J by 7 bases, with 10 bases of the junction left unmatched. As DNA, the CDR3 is TGTGCCAGCAGCCTGGACAGGGGAAAGGGGCAGCCCCAGCATTTT. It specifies CASSLDRGKGQPQHF.

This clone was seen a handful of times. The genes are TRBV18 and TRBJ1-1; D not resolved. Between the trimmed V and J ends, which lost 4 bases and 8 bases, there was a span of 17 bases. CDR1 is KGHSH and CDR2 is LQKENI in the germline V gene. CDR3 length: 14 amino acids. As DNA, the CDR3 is TGTGCCAGCTCACAAGACTGGGTTAGTACCGAAGCTTTCTTT. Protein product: CASSQDWVSTEAFF. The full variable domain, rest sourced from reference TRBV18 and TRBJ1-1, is NAGVMQNPRHLVRRRGQEARLRCSPMKGHSHVYWYRQLPEEGLKFMVYLQKENIIDESGMPKERFSAEFPKEGPSILRIQQVVRGDSAAYFCASSQDWVSTEAFFGQGTRLTVV.

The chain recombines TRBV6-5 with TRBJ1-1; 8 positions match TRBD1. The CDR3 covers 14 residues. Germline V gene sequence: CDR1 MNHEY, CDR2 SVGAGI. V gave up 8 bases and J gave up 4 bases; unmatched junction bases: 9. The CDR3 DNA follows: TGTGCCAGCGTTGACATTACAGGGGGCACTGAAGCTTTCTTT. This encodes CASVDITGGTEAFF.

The CDR3 nucleotides are TGTGCCAGCTCACTCCGGGACAGGGGAGTACCCCTCCACTTT. It yields the protein CASSLRDRGVPLHF. V and J are TRBV18 and TRBJ1-6, with 10 bases matching TRBD1. V shed 4 bases, J shed 12 bases, and the junction held 6 bases outside the gene matches. CDR1 KGHSH and CDR2 LQKENI come from the germline V gene. The CDR3 runs 14 residues.

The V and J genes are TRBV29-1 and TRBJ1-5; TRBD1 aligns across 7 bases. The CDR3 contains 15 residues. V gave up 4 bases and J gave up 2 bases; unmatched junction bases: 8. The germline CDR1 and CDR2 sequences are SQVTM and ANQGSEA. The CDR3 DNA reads TGCAGCGTTGTAGTCGAGGGGGCAGGCAATCAGCCCCAGCATTTT. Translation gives CSVVVEGAGNQPQHF.

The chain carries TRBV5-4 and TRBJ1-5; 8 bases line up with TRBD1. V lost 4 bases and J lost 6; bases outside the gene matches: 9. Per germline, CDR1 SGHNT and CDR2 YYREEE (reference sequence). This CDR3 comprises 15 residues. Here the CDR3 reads CASSRNQGAPQPQHF. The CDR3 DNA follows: TGTGCCAGCAGCAGGAACCAGGGGGCCCCTCAGCCCCAGCATTTT.

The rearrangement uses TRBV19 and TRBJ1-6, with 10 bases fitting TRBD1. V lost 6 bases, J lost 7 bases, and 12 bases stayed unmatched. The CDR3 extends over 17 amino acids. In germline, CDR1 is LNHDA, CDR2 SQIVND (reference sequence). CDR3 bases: TGTGCCAGTAGACCCGGGACAGGGGATTTGAGGAATTCACCCCTCCACTTT. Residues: CASRPGTGDLRNSPLHF.

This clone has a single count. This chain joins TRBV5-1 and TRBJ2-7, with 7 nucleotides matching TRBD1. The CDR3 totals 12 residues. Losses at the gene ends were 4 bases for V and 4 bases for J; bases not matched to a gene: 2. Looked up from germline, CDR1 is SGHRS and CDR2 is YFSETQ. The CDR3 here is CASSKQGYEQYF. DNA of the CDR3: TGCGCCAGCAGCAAACAGGGGTACGAGCAGTACTTC. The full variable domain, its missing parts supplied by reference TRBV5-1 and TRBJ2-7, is KAGVTQTPRYLIKTRGQQVTLSCSPISGHRSVSWYQQTPGQGLQFLFEYFSETQRNKGNFPGRFSGRQFSNSRSEMNVSTLELGDSALYLCASSKQGYEQYFGPGTRLTVT.

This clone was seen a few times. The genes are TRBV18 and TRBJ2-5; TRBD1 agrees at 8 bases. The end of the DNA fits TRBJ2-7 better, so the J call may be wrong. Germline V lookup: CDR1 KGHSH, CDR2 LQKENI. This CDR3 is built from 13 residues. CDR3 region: CASSPLDRGEQYF. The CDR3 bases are TGTGCCAGCTCACCTCTCGACAGGGGCGAGCAGTACTTC.

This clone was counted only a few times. The CDR3 reads CASSYSGDISYEQYF. The CDR3 DNA follows: TGTGCCAGCAGTTACTCAGGGGATATCTCCTACGAGCAGTACTTC. The V call is TRBV6-6, the J call TRBJ2-7; D is perhaps TRBD1 (5 bases). In germline, CDR1 is MNHNY, CDR2 SVGAGI (reference sequence). Trimming shortened V by 0 bases and J by 0 bases, and 9 bases separated the two germline ends. The CDR3 runs to 15 residues.

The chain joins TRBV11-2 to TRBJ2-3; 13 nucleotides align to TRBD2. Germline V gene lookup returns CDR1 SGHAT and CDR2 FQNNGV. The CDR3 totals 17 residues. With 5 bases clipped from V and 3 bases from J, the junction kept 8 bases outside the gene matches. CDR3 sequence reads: CASSPRLTSGGTDTQYF. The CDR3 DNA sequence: TGTGCCAGCAGCCCGCGCCTGACTAGCGGGGGGACAGATACGCAGTATTTT.

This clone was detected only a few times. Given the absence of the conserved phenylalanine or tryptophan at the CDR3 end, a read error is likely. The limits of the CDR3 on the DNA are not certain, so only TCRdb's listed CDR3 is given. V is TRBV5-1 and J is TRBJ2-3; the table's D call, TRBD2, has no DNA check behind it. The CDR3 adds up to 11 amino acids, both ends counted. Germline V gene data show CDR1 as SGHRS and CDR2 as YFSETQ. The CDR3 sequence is CASSSTSGEVT.

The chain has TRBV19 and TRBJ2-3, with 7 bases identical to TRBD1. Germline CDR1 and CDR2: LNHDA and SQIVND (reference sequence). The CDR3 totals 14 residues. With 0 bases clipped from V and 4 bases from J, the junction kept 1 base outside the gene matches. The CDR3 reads CASSIETGPDTQYF. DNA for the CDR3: TGTGCCAGTAGTATAGAGACAGGGCCAGATACGCAGTATTTT.

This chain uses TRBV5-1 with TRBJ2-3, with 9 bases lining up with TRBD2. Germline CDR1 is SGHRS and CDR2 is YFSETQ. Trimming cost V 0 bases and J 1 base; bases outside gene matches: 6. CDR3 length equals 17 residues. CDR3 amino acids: CASSLAGSSGGTDTQYF. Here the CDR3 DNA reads TGCGCCAGCAGCTTGGCCGGGTCTAGCGGGGGCACAGATACGCAGTATTTT. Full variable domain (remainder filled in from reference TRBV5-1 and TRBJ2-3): KAGVTQTPRYLIKTRGQQVTLSCSPISGHRSVSWYQQTPGQGLQFLFEYFSETQRNKGNFPGRFSGRQFSNSRSEMNVSTLELGDSALYLCASSLAGSSGGTDTQYFGPGTRLTVL.

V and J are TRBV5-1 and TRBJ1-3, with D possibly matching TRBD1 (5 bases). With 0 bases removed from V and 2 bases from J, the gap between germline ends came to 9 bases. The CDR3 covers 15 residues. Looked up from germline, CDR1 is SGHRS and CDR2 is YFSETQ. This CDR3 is CASSLVGVAGNTIYF. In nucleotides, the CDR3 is TGCGCCAGCAGCTTGGTAGGGGTTGCTGGAAACACCATATATTTT.

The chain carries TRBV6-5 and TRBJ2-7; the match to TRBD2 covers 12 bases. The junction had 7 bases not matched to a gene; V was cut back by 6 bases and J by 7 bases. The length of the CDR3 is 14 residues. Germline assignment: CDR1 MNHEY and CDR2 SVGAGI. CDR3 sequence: CASRKVGTSGEQYF. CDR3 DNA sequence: TGTGCCAGCAGAAAAGTTGGGACTAGCGGGGAGCAGTACTTC.

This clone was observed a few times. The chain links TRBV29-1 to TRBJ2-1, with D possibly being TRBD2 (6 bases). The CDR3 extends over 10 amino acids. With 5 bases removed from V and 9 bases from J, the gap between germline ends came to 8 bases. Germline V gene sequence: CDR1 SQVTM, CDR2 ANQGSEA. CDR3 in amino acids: CSVREFEQFF. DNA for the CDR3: TGCAGCGTTCGGGAGTTTGAGCAGTTCTTC.

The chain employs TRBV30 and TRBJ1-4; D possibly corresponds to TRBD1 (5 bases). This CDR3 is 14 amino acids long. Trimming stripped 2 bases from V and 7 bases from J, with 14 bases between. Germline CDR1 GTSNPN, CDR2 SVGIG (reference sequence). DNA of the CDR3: TGTGCCTGGAGTTTGACAGCGACTGGTGAAAAACTGTTTTTT. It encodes CAWSLTATGEKLFF.

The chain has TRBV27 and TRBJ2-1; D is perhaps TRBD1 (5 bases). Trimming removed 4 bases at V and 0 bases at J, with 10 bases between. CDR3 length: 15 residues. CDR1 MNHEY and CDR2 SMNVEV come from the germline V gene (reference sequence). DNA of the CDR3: TGTGCCAGCAGTTCATCTAGGGGCTCCTACAATGAGCAGTTCTTC. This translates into CASSSSRGSYNEQFF.

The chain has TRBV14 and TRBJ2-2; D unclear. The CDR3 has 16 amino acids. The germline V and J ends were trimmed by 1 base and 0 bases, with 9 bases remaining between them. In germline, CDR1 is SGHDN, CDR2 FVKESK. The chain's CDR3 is CASSQGFATNTGELFF. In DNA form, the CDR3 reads TGTGCCAGCAGCCAAGGGTTCGCTACGAACACCGGGGAGCTGTTTTTT.

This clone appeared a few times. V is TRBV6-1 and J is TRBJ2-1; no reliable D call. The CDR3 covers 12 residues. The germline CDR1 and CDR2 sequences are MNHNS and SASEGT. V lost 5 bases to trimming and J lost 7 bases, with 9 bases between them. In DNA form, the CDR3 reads TGTGCCAGCAGTTTCTTCCTTAATGAGCAGTTCTTC. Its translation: CASSFFLNEQFF.

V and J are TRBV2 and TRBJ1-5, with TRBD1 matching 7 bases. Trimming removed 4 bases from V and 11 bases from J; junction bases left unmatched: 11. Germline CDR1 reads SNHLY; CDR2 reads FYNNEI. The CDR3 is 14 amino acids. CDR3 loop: CASSARQGTMAQHF. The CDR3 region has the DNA TGTGCCAGCAGTGCCCGACAGGGAACGATGGCCCAGCATTTT.

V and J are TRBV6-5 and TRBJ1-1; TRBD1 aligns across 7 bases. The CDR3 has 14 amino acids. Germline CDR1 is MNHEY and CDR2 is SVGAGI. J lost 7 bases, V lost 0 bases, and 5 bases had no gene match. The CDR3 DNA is TGTGCCAGCAGTTACTCGTTCAGGGGGTTTGAAGCTTTCTTT. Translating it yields CASSYSFRGFEAFF.

The CDR3 protein is CSAGDDYEQYF. The CDR3 nucleotides read TGCAGCGCAGGGGATGACTACGAGCAGTACTTC. The chain is built from TRBV29-1 and TRBJ2-7; a possible D gene is TRBD1 (6 bases). Germline V lookup: CDR1 SQVTM, CDR2 ANQGSEA. Trimming pared 7 bases from V and 3 bases from J, leaving 10 bases between. The CDR3 contains 11 residues.